This T cell receptor (beta chain) was identified during a study of cytomegalovirus exposure and HLA in healthy donors. This clone has a single count. PCR involved 60 Vbeta and 13 Jbeta primers. Clones were sequenced by immunoSEQ multiplex PCR, and TCRdb holds only the in-frame ones, with some missing. The sample includes around 100,000 clones, 65% to 85% of them seen just once. V was clipped by 5 bases and J by 9 bases, with 11 bases between them. CDR3 length: 12 residues. Germline V lookup: CDR1 MNHEY, CDR2 SVGAGI. This clonotype was obtained from a woman aged 40 to 49 in good health and CMV-seronegative. The chain employs TRBV6-5 and TRBJ2-1; no definite D call. The sequencing input was PBMCs. The CDR3 region has the DNA TGTGCCAGCAGTCCCGACGCGGTTGAGCAGTTCTTC. Protein product: CASSPDAVEQFF.